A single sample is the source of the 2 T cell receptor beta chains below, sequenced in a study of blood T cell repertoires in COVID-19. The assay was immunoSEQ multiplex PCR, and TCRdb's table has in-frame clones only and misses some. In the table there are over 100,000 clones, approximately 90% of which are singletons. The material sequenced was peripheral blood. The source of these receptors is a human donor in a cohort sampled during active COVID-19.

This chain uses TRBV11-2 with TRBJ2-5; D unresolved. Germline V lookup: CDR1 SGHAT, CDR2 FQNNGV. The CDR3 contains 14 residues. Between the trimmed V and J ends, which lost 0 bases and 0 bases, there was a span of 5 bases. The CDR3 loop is CASSLDAYQETQYF. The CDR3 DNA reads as TGTGCCAGCAGCTTAGATGCGTACCAAGAGACCCAGTACTTC.

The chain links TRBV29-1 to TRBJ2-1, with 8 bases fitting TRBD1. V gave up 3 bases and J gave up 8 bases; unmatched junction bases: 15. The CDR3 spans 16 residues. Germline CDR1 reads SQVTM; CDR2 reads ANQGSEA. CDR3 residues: CSVDGGLQGEWDEQFF. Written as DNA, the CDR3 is TGCAGCGTTGATGGAGGGCTACAGGGGGAGTGGGATGAGCAGTTCTTC.